The 18 T cell receptor beta chains below were found in one sample sequenced in a study of CD8 T cells in ankylosing spondylitis. Each CDR3 protein is one row after TCRdb ran MiXCR on the 5' RACE reads. The top ten hold 0.61% of the sample, which has 250,000 or so distinct CDR3 sequences, more than 20% seen once. Sequenced material: blood, either unsorted or a sorted T cell fraction (not recorded which). The receptors stem from a male donor with ankylosing spondylitis or in good health (not recorded which).

The chain combines TRBV7-8 with TRBJ2-3; D is unresolved. The CDR3 extends over 16 amino acids. V was cut by 5 bases and J by 4 bases, with 19 bases left in between. CDR1 is SGHVS and CDR2 is FQNEAQ in the germline V gene. The CDR3 DNA reads TGTGCCAGCAGCGAATGGACCGCCCGTGGCTCAGATACGCAGTATTTT. Amino acids: CASSEWTARGSDTQYF.

This chain uses TRBV12-3 or TRBV12-4 with TRBJ2-7, with unresolved D. This CDR3 has 13 residues. V lost 6 bases and J lost 4, with 13 bases in between. The CDR3 here is CASSPVGGYEQYF. CDR3 in DNA: TGTGCCAGCAGCCCGGTAGGTGGGTACGAGCAGTACTTC.

Many counts were recorded for this clonotype. The CDR3 sequence: CSACDSPNEQFF. CDR3 in DNA: TGCAGTGCTTGCGACTCCCCCAATGAGCAGTTCTTC. The V and J genes are TRBV20-1 and TRBJ2-1; no clear D. The V end was cut by 5 bases, the J end by 6 bases, with 11 bases between. Germline CDR1 is DFQATT and CDR2 is SNEGSKA (reference sequence). The CDR3 totals 12 residues.

This sequence joins TRBV5-6 and TRBJ2-5; TRBD1 is a possible D gene (5 bases). The CDR3 sequence is 14 residues long. Trimming removed 4 bases at V and 5 bases at J, with 15 bases between. Germline V lookup: CDR1 SGHDT, CDR2 YYEEEE. CDR3 DNA: TGTGCCAGCAGCCTGGGGCTCCTCCGCGAGACCCAGTACTTC. As protein: CASSLGLLRETQYF.

This clonotype was detected ten times or more. V gene TRBV24-1 combines with J gene TRBJ2-3; D is perhaps TRBD2 (5 bases). CDR3 length: 18 residues. Germline loops: CDR1 KGHDR, CDR2 SFDVKD. The V and J ends lost 0 bases and 3 bases respectively, with 18 bases between them. The CDR3 loop is CATSDLVRGVDSTDTQYF. The CDR3 nucleotides are TGTGCCACCAGTGATTTGGTCCGGGGAGTGGATAGTACAGATACGCAGTATTTT.

Ten or more counts support this clonotype. The chain couples TRBV12-3 or TRBV12-4 to TRBJ1-1, with unresolved D. The CDR3 extends over 15 amino acids. Trimming stripped 5 bases from V and 4 bases from J, with 17 bases between. CDR3 protein: CASSLKGWGSTEAFF. CDR3 in DNA: TGTGCCAGCAGTCTTAAGGGATGGGGAAGCACTGAAGCTTTCTTT.

There are many counts of this clonotype. This sequence joins TRBV20-1 and TRBJ2-4; no clear D. CDR1 is DFQATT, CDR2 SNEGSKA, per germline (reference sequence). V dropped 4 bases and J dropped 0 bases, with 10 bases sitting between them. This CDR3 comprises 14 residues. CDR3 region: CSAILTLAKNIQYF. The CDR3, as DNA: TGCAGTGCTATCCTTACATTAGCCAAAAACATTCAGTACTTC.

The chain has TRBV10-3 and TRBJ2-7; D gene ambiguous. The length of the CDR3 is 15 residues. V lost 2 bases to trimming and J lost 0 bases, with 11 bases between them. Germline V gene data show CDR1 as ENHRY and CDR2 as SYGVKD. In DNA form, the CDR3 reads TGTGCCATCAGTGAGCGGGTGACGATCTCCTACGAGCAGTACTTC. It codes for CAISERVTISYEQYF.

The chain combines TRBV12-3 or TRBV12-4 with TRBJ2-3; D remains unclear. Trimming removed 5 bases at V and 4 bases at J, with 4 bases between. This CDR3 spans 11 amino acids. As DNA, the CDR3 is TGTGCCAGCAGTCCGGCAGATACGCAGTATTTT. Its protein product is CASSPADTQYF.

This clonotype has just a few counts. This chain uses TRBV29-1 with TRBJ1-1; D remains ambiguous. V was shortened by 6 bases and J by 7 bases, with 6 bases between the two germline ends. From germline, CDR1 is SQVTM and CDR2 ANQGSEA. The CDR3 sequence is 9 residues long. Here the CDR3 DNA reads TGCAGCGTAGAGTATGAAGCTTTCTTT. Protein: CSVEYEAFF.

This clonotype was observed at least ten times. This sequence joins TRBV5-6 and TRBJ2-7; the D is unclear. Germline V gene lookup returns CDR1 SGHDT and CDR2 YYEEEE. V dropped 0 bases and J dropped 0 bases, with 4 bases sitting between them. The CDR3 is made up of 13 amino acids. CDR3 region: CASSLVDSYEQYF. CDR3 nucleotide sequence: TGTGCCAGCAGCTTGGTCGACTCCTACGAGCAGTACTTC.

This clonotype has more than one count but fewer than ten. This rearrangement joins TRBV12-3 or TRBV12-4 to TRBJ2-1; TRBD2 matches 8 bases. The CDR3 extends over 15 amino acids. V gave up 7 bases and J gave up 6 bases; unmatched junction bases: 11. The CDR3 DNA sequence: TGTGCCAGCACCCTCGGTACGGGGGGGTCCAATGAGCAGTTCTTC. This sequence encodes CASTLGTGGSNEQFF.

This clonotype showed up just a few times. The chain uses TRBV12-3 or TRBV12-4 and TRBJ1-2; D possibly corresponds to TRBD1 (6 bases). The CDR3 length is 12 residues. V gave up 6 bases and J gave up 7 bases, with 12 bases separating them. CDR3 sequence: CASSPQGSGYTF. CDR3 DNA sequence: TGTGCCAGCAGCCCACAGGGAAGTGGCTACACCTTC.

This rearrangement joins TRBV20-1 to TRBJ2-3; D gene uncertain. In germline, CDR1 is DFQATT, CDR2 SNEGSKA (reference sequence). The germline V and J ends were trimmed by 3 bases and 3 bases, with 10 bases remaining between them. The CDR3 is made up of 13 amino acids. For the CDR3, the DNA is TGCAGTGCTAGTAGGGCAGTTACAGATACGCAGTATTTT. Its translation: CSASRAVTDTQYF.

In its sample, this clonotype was seen many times. The chain recombines TRBV12-3 or TRBV12-4 with TRBJ2-7; 7 bases agree with TRBD2. This CDR3 is 13 amino acids long. Trimming removed 5 bases from V and 6 bases from J; junction bases left unmatched: 7. The CDR3 DNA follows: TGTGCCAGCAGTACCAGACTAGCCCTCGAGCAGTACTTC. Translated: CASSTRLALEQYF.

This clonotype showed up just a few times. The chain joins TRBV6-5 to TRBJ2-5; maybe TRBD1 (5 bases). CDR3 size: 11 residues. Between the trimmed V and J ends, which lost 7 bases and 5 bases, there was a span of 8 bases. The V gene's germline CDR1 is MNHEY and CDR2 SVGAGI. The CDR3 region has the DNA TGTGCCAGCACCAGGGCGGAGACCCAGTACTTC. This codes for CASTRAETQYF.

This clonotype has at least ten counts. The V gene is TRBV20-1, the J gene TRBJ2-3; D possibly corresponds to TRBD2 (5 bases). V shed 1 base and J shed 2 bases, with 7 bases lying between them. The CDR3 has 13 residues. The V gene's germline CDR1 is DFQATT and CDR2 SNEGSKA (reference sequence). CDR3 protein: CSARAGFTDTQYF. The CDR3, as DNA: TGCAGTGCTAGAGCGGGGTTCACAGATACGCAGTATTTT.

As for this clonotype: A read error may be the cause here, since a much bigger clone is one base away. The chain employs TRBV15 and TRBJ1-4; 8 bases are shared with TRBD1. Trimming took 4 bases from V and 10 from J; bases not matched to a gene: 14. Germline CDR1 is LNHNV and CDR2 is YYDKDF (reference sequence). This CDR3 contains 16 residues. The CDR3 nucleotides read TGTGCCACCAGCACCTTGCAAGGGACAGGAGGTGGAAAACTGTTTTTT. It specifies CATSTLQGTGGGKLFF.